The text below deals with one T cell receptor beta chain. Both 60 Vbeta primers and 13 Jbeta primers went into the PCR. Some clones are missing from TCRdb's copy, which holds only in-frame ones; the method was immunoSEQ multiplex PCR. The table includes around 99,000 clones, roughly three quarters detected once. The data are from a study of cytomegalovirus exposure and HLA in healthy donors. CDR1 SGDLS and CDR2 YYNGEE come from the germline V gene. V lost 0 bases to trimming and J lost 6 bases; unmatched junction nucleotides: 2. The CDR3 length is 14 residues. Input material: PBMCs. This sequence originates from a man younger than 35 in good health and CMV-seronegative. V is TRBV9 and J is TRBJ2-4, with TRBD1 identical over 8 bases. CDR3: CASSVGGTGNIQYF. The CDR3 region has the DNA TGTGCCAGCAGCGTAGGAGGGACAGGAAACATTCAGTACTTC.